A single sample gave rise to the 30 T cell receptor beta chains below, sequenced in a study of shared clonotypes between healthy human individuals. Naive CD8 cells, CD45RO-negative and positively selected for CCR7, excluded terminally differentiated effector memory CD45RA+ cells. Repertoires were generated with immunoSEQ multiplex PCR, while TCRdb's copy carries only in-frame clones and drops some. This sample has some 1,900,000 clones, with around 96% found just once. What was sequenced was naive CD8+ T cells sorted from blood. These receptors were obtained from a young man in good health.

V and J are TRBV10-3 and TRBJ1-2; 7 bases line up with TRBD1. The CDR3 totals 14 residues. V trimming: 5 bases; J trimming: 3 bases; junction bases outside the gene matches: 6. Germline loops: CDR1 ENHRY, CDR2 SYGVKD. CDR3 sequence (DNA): TGTGCCATCAGTACCACCGGGACAGACTATGGCTACACCTTC. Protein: CAISTTGTDYGYTF.

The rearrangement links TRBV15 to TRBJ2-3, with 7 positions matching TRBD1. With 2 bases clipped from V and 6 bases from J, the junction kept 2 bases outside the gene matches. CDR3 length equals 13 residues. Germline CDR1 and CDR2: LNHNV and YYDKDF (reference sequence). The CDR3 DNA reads TGTGCCACCAGCAGAACAGGGGCGGATACGCAGTATTTT. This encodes CATSRTGADTQYF. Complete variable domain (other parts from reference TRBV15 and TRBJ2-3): DAMVIQNPRYQVTQFGKPVTLSCSQTLNHNVMYWYQQKSSQAPKLLFHYYDKDFNNEADTPDNFQSRRPNTSFCFLDIRSPGLGDTAMYLCATSRTGADTQYFGPGTRLTVL.

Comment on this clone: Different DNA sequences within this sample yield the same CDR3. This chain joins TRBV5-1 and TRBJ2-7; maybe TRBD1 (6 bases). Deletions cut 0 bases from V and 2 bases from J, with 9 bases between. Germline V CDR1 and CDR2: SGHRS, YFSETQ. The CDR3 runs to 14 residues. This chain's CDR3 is CASSLGTDTYEQYF. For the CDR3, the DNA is TGCGCCAGCAGCTTGGGGACAGATACCTACGAGCAGTACTTC.

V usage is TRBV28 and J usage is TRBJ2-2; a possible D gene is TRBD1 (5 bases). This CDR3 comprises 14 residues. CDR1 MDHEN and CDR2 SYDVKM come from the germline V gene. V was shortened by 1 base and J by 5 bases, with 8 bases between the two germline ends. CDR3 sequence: CASSLFSGTGELFF. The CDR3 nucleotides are TGTGCCAGCAGTTTATTTTCAGGGACCGGGGAGCTGTTTTTT.

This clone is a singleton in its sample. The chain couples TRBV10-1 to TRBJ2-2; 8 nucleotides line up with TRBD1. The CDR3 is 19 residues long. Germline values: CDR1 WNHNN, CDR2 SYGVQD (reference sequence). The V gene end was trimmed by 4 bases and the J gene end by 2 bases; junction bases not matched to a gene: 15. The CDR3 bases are TGCGCCAGCAGTGCATTGATGCCCCGGGACAGGTCTAACACCGGGGAGCTGTTTTTT. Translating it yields CASSALMPRDRSNTGELFF.

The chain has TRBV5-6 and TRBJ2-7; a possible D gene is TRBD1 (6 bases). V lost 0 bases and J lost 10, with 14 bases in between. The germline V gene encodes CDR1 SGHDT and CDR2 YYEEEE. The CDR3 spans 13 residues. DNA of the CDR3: TGTGCCAGCAGCTTGGACAGGGAGTTGTTACAGTACTTC. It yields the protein CASSLDRELLQYF.

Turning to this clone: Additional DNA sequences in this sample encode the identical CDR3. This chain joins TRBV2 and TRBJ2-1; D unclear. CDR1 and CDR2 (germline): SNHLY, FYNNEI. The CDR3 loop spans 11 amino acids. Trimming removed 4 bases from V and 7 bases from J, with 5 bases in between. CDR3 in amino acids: CASSVGNEQFF. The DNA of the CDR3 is TGTGCCAGCAGTGTCGGAAATGAGCAGTTCTTC. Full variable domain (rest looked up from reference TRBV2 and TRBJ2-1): EPEVTQTPSHQVTQMGQEVILRCVPISNHLYFYWYRQILGQKVEFLVSFYNNEISEKSEIFDDQFSVERPDGSNFTLKIRSTKLEDSAMYFCASSVGNEQFFGPGTRLTVL.

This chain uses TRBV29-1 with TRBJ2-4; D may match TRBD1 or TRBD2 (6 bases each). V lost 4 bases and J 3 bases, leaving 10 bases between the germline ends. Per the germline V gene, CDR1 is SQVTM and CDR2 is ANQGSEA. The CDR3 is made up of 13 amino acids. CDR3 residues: CSVGGDNKNIQYF. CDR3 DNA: TGCAGCGTTGGGGGGGACAACAAAAACATTCAGTACTTC.

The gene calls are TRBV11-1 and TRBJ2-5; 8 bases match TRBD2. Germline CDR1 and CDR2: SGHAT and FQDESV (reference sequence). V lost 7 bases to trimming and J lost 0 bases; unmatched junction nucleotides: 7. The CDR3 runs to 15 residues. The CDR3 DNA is TGTGCCAGCACCCCGACTAGCGAGTACCAAGAGACCCAGTACTTC. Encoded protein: CASTPTSEYQETQYF. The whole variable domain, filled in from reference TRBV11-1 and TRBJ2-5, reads EAEVAQSPRYKITEKSQAVAFWCDPISGHATLYWYRQILGQGPELLVQFQDESVVDDSQLPKDRFSAERLKGVDSTLKIQPAELGDSAMYLCASTPTSEYQETQYFGPGTRLLVL.

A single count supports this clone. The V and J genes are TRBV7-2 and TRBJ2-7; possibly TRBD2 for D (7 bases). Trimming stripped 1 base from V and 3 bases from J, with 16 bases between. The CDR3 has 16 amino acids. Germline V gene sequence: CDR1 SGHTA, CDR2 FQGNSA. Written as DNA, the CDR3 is TGTGCCAGCAGCTTAGAAGGGGGGGGGCCCCGCTACGAGCAGTACTTC. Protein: CASSLEGGGPRYEQYF.

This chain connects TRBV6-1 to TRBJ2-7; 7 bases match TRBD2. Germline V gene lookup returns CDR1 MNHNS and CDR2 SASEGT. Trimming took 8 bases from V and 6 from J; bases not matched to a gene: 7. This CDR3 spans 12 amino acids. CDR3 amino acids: CASSGEGPEQYF. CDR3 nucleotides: TGTGCCAGCTCGGGGGAGGGCCCCGAGCAGTACTTC.

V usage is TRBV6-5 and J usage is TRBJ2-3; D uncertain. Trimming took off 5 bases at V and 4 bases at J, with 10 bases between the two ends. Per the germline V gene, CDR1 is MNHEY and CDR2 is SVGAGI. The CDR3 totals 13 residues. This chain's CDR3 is CASSAFSPDTQYF. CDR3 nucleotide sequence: TGTGCCAGCAGTGCATTCTCTCCAGATACGCAGTATTTT.

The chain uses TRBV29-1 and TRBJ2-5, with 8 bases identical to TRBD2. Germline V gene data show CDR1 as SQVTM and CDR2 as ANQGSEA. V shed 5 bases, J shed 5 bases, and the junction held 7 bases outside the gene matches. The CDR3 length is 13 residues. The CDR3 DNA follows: TGCAGCGTTACCGGGGGGGTGGAGGAGACCCAGTACTTC. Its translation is CSVTGGVEETQYF.

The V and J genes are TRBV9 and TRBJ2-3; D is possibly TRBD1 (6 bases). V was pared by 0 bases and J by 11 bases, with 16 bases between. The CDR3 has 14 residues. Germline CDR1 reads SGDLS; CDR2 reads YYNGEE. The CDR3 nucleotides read TGTGCCAGCAGCGTAGAGGGTTGGGACACATTGCAGTATTTT. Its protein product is CASSVEGWDTLQYF.

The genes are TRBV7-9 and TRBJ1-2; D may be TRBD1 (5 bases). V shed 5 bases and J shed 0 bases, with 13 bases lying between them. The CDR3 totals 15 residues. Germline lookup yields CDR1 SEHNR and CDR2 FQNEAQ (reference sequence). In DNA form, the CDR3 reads TGTGCCAGCAGCCAACAGGACGAGGCTAACTATGGCTACACCTTC. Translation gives CASSQQDEANYGYTF.

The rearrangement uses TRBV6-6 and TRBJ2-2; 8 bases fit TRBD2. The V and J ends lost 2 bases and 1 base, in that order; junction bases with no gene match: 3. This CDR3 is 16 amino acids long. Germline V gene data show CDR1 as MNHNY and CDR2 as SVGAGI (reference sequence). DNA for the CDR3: TGTGCCAGCAGTTACCTCCTAGCGGGGAACACCGGGGAGCTGTTTTTT. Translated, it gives CASSYLLAGNTGELFF.

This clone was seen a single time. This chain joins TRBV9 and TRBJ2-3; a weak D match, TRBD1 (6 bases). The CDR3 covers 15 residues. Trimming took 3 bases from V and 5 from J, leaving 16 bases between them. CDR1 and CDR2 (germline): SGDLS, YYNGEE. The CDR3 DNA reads TGTGCCAGCAGCGACGGGGCCCGCAGGGGAGATACGCAGTATTTT. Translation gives CASSDGARRGDTQYF.

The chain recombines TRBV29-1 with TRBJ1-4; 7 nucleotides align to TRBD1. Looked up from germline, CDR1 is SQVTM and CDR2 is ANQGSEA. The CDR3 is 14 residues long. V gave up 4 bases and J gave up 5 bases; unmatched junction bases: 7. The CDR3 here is CSVGNRGLNEKLFF. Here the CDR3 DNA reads TGCAGCGTTGGGAACAGGGGCCTGAATGAAAAACTGTTTTTT.

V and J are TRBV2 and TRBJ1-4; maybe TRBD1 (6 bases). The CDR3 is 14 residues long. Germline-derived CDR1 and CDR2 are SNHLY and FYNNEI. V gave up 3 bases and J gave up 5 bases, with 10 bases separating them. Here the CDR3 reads CASSEGGENEKLFF. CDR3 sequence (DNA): TGTGCCAGCAGTGAGGGGGGCGAAAATGAAAAACTGTTTTTT.

CDR3 bases: TGTGCCAGCAGTGAATTTAGTACAACCGAGCAGTTCTTC. Translated, it gives CASSEFSTTEQFF. The V gene is TRBV25-1, the J gene TRBJ2-1; no definite D call. The germline V gene encodes CDR1 MGHDK and CDR2 SYGVNS. Trimming removed 1 base at V and 10 bases at J, with 11 bases between. This CDR3 region has 13 residues.

The CDR3 loop is CASSIVTGEDEQYF. The CDR3 DNA is TGTGCCAGTAGTATAGTTACAGGGGAGGACGAGCAGTACTTC. The chain joins TRBV19 to TRBJ2-7, with a possible D match to TRBD1 (7 bases). Germline V gene sequence: CDR1 LNHDA, CDR2 SQIVND (reference sequence). V was trimmed by 1 base and J by 5 bases, leaving 12 bases between them. The CDR3 runs 14 residues.

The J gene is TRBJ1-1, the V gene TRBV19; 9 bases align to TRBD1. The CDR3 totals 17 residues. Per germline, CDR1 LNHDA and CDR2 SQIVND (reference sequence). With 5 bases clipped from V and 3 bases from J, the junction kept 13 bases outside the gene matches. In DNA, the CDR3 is TGTGCCAGTAGTCTACGACAGGGGGGCACCGCGGACACTGAAGCTTTCTTT. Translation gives CASSLRQGGTADTEAFF.

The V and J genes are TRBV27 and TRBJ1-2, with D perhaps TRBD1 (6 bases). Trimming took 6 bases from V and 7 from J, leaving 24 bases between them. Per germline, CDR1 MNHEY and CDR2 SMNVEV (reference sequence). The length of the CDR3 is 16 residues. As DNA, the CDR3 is TGTGCCAGCAGCCCAGACGGACAGATGGGATTGGGTGGCTACACCTTC. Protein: CASSPDGQMGLGGYTF.

CDR3 region: CASSFRGSLSTDTQYF. DNA for the CDR3: TGTGCCAGCAGCTTTCGCGGCAGCCTTAGCACAGATACGCAGTATTTT. The V gene is TRBV13, the J gene TRBJ2-3; D remains unclear. The CDR3 is 16 amino acids. Trimming shortened V by 3 bases and J by 0 bases, and 13 bases separated the two germline ends. Germline loops: CDR1 PRHDT, CDR2 FYEKMQ (reference sequence). Complete variable domain (other parts from reference TRBV13 and TRBJ2-3): AAGVIQSPRHLIKEKRETATLKCYPIPRHDTVYWYQQGPGQDPQFLISFYEKMQSDKGSIPDRFSAQQFSDYHSELNMSSLELGDSALYFCASSFRGSLSTDTQYFGPGTRLTVL.

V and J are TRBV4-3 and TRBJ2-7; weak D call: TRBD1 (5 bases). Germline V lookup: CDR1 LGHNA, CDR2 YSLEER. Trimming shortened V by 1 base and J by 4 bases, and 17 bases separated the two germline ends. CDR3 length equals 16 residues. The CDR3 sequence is CASSQVQGSGLYEQYF. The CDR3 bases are TGCGCCAGCAGCCAAGTTCAAGGATCAGGGTTATACGAGCAGTACTTC.

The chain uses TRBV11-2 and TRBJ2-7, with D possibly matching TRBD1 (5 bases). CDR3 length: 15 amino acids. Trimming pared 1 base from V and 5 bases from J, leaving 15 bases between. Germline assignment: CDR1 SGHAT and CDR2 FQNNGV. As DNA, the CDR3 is TGTGCCAGCAGCTTAGTGGCAGGGCCCTTTGACGAGCAGTACTTC. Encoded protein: CASSLVAGPFDEQYF.

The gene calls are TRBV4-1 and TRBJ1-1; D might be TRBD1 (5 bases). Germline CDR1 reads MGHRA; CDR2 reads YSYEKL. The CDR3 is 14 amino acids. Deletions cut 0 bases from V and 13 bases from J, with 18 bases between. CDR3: CASSQDLGPVRLFF. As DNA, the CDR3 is TGCGCCAGCAGCCAAGATTTGGGGCCAGTCCGGCTTTTCTTT.

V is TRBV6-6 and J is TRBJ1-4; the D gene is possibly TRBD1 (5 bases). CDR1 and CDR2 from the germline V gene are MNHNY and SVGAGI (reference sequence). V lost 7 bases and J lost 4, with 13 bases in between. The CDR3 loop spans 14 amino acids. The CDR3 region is CASTQGYVNEKLFF. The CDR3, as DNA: TGTGCCAGCACCCAGGGATACGTTAATGAAAAACTGTTTTTT.

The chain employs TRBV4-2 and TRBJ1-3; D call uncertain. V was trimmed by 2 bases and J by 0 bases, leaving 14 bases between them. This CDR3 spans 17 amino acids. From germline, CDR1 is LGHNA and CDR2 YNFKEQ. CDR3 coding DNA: TGTGCCAGCAGCCAAACCCCGGTCGGCTTCTCTGGAAACACCATATATTTT. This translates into CASSQTPVGFSGNTIYF.

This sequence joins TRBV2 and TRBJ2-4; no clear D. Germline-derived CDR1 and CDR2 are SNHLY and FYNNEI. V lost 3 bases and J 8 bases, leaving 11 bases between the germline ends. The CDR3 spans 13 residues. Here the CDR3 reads CASSDLEMDIQYF. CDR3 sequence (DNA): TGTGCCAGCAGTGATCTGGAGATGGACATTCAGTACTTC.